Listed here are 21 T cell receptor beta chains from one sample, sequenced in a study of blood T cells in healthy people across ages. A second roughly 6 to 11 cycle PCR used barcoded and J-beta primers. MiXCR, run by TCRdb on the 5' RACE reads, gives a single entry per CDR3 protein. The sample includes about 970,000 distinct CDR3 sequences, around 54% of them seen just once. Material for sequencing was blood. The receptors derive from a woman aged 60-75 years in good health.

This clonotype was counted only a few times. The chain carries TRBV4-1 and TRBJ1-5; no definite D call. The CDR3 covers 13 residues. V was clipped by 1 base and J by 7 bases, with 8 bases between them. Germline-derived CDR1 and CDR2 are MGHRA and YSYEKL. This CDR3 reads CASSQVGAQPQHF. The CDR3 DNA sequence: TGCGCCAGCAGCCAAGTCGGAGCCCAGCCCCAGCATTTT.

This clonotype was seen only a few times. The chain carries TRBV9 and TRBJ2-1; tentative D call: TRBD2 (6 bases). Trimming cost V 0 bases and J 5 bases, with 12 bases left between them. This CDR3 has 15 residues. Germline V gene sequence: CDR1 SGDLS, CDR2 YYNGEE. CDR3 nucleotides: TGTGCCAGCAGCGTAGGGTCTAGCGAAGACAATGAGCAGTTCTTC. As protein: CASSVGSSEDNEQFF.

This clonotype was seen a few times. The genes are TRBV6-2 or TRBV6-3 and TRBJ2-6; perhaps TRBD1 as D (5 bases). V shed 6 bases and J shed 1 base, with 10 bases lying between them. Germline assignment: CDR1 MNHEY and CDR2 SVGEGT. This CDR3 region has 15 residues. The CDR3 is CASRSPGSGANVLTF. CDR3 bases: TGTGCCAGCAGATCACCAGGGTCTGGGGCCAACGTCCTGACTTTC.

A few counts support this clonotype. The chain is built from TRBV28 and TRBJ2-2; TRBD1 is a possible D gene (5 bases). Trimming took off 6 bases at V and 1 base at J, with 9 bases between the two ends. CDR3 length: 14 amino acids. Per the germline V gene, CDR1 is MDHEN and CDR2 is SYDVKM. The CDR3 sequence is CASRDTGNTGELFF. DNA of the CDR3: TGTGCCAGCAGAGATACAGGGAACACCGGGGAGCTGTTTTTT.

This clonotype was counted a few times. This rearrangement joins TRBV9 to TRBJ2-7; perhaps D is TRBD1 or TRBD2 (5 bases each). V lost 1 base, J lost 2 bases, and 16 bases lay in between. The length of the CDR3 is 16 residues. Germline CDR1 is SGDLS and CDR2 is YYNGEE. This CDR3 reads CASSVTPQQGAYEQYF. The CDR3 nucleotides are TGTGCCAGCAGCGTAACTCCCCAGCAGGGAGCCTACGAGCAGTACTTC. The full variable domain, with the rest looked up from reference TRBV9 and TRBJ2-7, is DSGVTQTPKHLITATGQRVTLRCSPRSGDLSVYWYQQSLDQGLQFLIQYYNGEERAKGNILERFSAQQFPDLHSELNLSSLELGDSALYFCASSVTPQQGAYEQYFGPGTRLTVT.

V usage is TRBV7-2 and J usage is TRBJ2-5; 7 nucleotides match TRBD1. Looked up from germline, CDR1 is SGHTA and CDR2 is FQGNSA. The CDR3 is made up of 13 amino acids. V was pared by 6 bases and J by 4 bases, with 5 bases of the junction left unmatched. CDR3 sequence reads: CASSSDRRETQYF. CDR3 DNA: TGTGCCAGCAGTTCGGACAGGCGAGAGACCCAGTACTTC.

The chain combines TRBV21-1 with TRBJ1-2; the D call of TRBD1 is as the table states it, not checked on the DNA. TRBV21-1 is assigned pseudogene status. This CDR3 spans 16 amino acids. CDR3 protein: CASSKFPGQVLYGYTF. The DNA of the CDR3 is TGTGCCAGCAGCAAATTTCCCGGACAGGTCCTTTATGGCTACACCTTC.

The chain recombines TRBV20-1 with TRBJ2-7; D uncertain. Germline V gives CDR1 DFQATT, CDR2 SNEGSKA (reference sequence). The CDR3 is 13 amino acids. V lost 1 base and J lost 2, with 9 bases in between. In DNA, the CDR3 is TGCAGTGCTAGAGGTGGGCCTCCCTACGAGCAGTACTTC. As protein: CSARGGPPYEQYF.

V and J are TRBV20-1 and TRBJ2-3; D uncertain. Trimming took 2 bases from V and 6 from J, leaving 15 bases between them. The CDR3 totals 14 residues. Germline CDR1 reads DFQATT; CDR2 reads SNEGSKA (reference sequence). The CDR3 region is CSARLRSGVDTQYF. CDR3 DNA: TGCAGTGCTAGACTACGTTCTGGAGTGGATACGCAGTATTTT.

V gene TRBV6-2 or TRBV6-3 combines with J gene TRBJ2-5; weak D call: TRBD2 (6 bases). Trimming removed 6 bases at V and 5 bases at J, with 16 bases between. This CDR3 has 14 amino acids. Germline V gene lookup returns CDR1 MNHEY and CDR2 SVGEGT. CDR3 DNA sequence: TGTGCCAGCAGAGACGTCGGGGGTATGGAGACCCAGTACTTC. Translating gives CASRDVGGMETQYF.

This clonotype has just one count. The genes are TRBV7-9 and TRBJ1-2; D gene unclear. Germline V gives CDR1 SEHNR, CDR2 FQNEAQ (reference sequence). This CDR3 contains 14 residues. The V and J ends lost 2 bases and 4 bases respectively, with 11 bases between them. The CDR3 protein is CASSLSAVIYGYTF. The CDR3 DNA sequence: TGTGCCAGCAGCTTATCCGCGGTTATCTATGGCTACACCTTC. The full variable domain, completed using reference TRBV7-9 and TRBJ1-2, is DTGVSQNPRHKITKRGQNVTFRCDPISEHNRLYWYRQTLGQGPEFLTYFQNEAQLEKSRLLSDRFSAERPKGSFSTLEIQRTEQGDSAMYLCASSLSAVIYGYTFGSGTRLTVV.

The CDR3: CASSLATTRESYNEQFF. CDR3 nucleotides: TGTGCCAGCAGCTTAGCGACGACCCGAGAATCCTACAATGAGCAGTTCTTC. The chain joins TRBV7-9 to TRBJ2-1; D remains unclear. V shed 0 bases and J shed 1 base, with 13 bases lying between them. Per germline, CDR1 SEHNR and CDR2 FQNEAQ (reference sequence). The CDR3 totals 17 residues.

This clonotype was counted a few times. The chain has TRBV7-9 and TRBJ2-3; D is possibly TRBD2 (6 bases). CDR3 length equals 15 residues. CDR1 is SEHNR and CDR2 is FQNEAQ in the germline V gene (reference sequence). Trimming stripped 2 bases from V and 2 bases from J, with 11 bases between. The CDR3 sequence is CASSLIAEDTDTQYF. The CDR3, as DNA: TGTGCCAGCAGCTTAATAGCGGAGGACACAGATACGCAGTATTTT.

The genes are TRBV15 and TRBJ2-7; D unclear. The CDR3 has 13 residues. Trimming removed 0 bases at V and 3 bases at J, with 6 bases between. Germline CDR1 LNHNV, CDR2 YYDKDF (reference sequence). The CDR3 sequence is CATSREPGYEQYF. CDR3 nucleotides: TGTGCCACCAGCAGAGAGCCAGGCTACGAGCAGTACTTC.

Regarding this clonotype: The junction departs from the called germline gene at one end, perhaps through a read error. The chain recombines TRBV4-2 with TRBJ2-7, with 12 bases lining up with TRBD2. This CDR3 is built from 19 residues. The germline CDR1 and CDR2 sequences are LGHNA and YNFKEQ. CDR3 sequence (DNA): TGTGCCTGCAGCCAAGATGATAGACTAGCGGGAGCGTTATCCTACGAGCAGTACTTC. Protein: CACSQDDRLAGALSYEQYF.

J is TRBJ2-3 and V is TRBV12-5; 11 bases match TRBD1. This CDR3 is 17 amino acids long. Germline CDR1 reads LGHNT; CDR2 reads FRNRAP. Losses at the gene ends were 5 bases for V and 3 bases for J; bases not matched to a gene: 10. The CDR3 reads CASGPGQGALLTDTQYF. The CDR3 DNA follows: TGTGCTAGTGGTCCCGGACAGGGGGCGTTATTGACAGATACGCAGTATTTT.

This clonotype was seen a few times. As DNA, the CDR3 is TGTGCCACCAGCAGAGATCCCGTGGATACGCAGTATTTT. Protein product: CATSRDPVDTQYF. The V gene is TRBV15, the J gene TRBJ2-3; D is ambiguous. Germline V lookup: CDR1 LNHNV, CDR2 YYDKDF (reference sequence). This CDR3 comprises 13 residues. V shed 0 bases and J shed 6 bases, with 7 bases lying between them.

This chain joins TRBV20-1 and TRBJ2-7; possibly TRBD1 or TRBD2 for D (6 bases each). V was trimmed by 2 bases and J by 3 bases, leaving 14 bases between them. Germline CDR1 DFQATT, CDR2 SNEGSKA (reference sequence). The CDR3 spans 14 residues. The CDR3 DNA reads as TGCAGTGCTAGAAGAGGGGGGCAGCTCTACGAGCAGTACTTC. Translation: CSARRGGQLYEQYF.

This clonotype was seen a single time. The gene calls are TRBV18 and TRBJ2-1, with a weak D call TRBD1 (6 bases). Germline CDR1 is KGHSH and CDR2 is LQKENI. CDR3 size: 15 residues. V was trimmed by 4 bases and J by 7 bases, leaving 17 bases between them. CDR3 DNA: TGTGCCAGCTCACTCCTTACAGGGATAGGAAATGAGCAGTTCTTC. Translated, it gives CASSLLTGIGNEQFF.

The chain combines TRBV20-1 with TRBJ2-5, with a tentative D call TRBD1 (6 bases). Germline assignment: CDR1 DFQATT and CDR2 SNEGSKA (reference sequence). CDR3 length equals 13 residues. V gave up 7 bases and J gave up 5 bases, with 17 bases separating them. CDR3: CSVLDRIAETQYF. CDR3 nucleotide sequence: TGCAGTGTTCTGGACAGAATCGCGGAGACCCAGTACTTC.

The CDR3 region has the DNA TGCGCCAGCAGCCCTGGTGGGGGGCCTGATGAGCAGTTCTTC. Translating gives CASSPGGGPDEQFF. The chain has TRBV5-1 and TRBJ2-1; D is possibly TRBD1 or TRBD2 (6 bases each). Germline CDR1 and CDR2: SGHRS and YFSETQ. This CDR3 region has 14 residues. V lost 4 bases to trimming and J lost 8 bases, with 16 bases between them.